Listed below are T cell receptor beta chains from one sample, sequenced in a study of cytomegalovirus exposure and HLA in healthy donors. TCRdb's table, derived via immunoSEQ multiplex PCR, lists solely in-frame clones and lacks some. The sample lists approximately 100,000 clones, approximately 70% seen once, with around 5% in the top ten. The source material was PBMCs. The receptor source for this set is a woman aged 18 to 35 in good health and CMV-seropositive. Each CDR3 is given with its conserved first and last residue. A D gene is named only where the DNA matches it firmly. Not all rows give a size; the values are once, few, many and, for expanded clones, a class.

clone_size	v_call	j_call	d_call	cdr3_length	cdr3_aa	cdr3_nt
NA	TRBV4-1	TRBJ2-7	NA	13	CASSQGVVYEQYF	TGCGCCAGCAGCCAAGGAGTGGTTTACGAGCAGTACTTC
NA	TRBV28	TRBJ2-1	TRBD2	17	CASSFTSGRGSYNEQFF	TGTGCCAGCAGTTTTACTAGCGGGAGGGGTTCCTACAATGAGCAGTTCTTC
NA	TRBV6-6	TRBJ1-2	NA	11	CASSPLSGYTF	TGTGCCAGCAGTCCCCTATCCGGCTACACCTTC
NA	TRBV10-3	TRBJ2-1	TRBD2	16	CAIRNTGTSGTNEQFF	TGTGCCATCAGGAATACCGGGACTAGCGGGACCAATGAGCAGTTCTTC
NA	TRBV19	TRBJ1-1	TRBD1	16	CASSKGTGIVNTEAFF	TGTGCCAGTAGTAAAGGGACAGGGATAGTGAACACTGAAGCTTTCTTT
NA	TRBV4-1	TRBJ2-7	TRBD1	13	CASSPTGAYEQYF	TGCGCCAGCAGCCCAACAGGGGCGTACGAGCAGTACTTC
NA	TRBV5-1	TRBJ2-7	TRBD2	20	CASSLGPSGKTSGSYYEQYF	TGCGCCAGCAGCTTGGGACCATCAGGAAAGACTAGCGGGAGCTACTACGAGCAGTACTTC
NA	TRBV27	TRBJ2-7	TRBD2	14	CASSLVRTSYEQYF	TGTGCCAGCAGTTTGGTTCGGACTAGCTACGAGCAGTACTTC
once	TRBV15	TRBJ2-7	TRBD1	14	CATSRGQGIYEQYF	TGTGCCACCAGCAGGGGACAGGGGATCTACGAGCAGTACTTC
NA	TRBV2	TRBJ2-5	TRBD2	19	CASSQSSMTSGGYQETQYF	TGTGCCAGCAGTCAAAGTAGTATGACTAGCGGTGGGTACCAAGAGACCCAGTACTTC
NA	TRBV4-3	TRBJ2-1	TRBD2	16	CASSHQKTSGYNEQFF	TGCGCCAGCAGCCATCAAAAGACTAGCGGTTACAATGAGCAGTTCTTC
NA	TRBV5-6	TRBJ2-1	TRBD1	15	CASSFDRVGRNEQFF	TGTGCCAGCAGCTTCGACAGGGTTGGGCGCAATGAGCAGTTCTTC
NA	TRBV30	TRBJ1-5	TRBD1	14	CAWSPGQAGQPQHF	TGTGCCTGGAGTCCCGGACAGGCAGGTCAGCCCCAGCATTTT
NA	TRBV15	TRBJ1-2	NA	13	CATSSPREWGYTF	TGTGCCACCAGCAGCCCTCGGGAGTGGGGCTACACCTTC
NA	TRBV6-5	TRBJ1-5	NA	15	CASSYSYMGNQPQHF	TGTGCCAGCAGTTACTCGTACATGGGCAATCAGCCCCAGCATTTT
NA	TRBV19	TRBJ2-1	NA	11	CASSRYNEQFF	TGTGCCAGTAGCAGGTACAATGAGCAGTTCTTC
NA	TRBV7-6	TRBJ2-3	NA	16	CASSPAPRDSQDTQYF	TGTGCCAGCAGCCCCGCCCCGCGGGATTCGCAAGATACGCAGTATTTT
NA	TRBV28	TRBJ2-5	TRBD1	14	CASSLLDRGETQYF	TGTGCCAGCAGTTTATTGGACAGGGGGGAGACCCAGTACTTC
once	TRBV18	TRBJ2-1	TRBD2	15	CASSLRLADYNEQFF	TGTGCCAGCTCACTACGACTAGCGGACTACAATGAGCAGTTCTTC
NA	TRBV7-6	TRBJ2-1	TRBD1	13	CASSSDRNNEQFF	TGTGCCAGCAGCTCGGACAGGAACAATGAGCAGTTCTTC
NA	TRBV6-1	TRBJ1-4	TRBD1	16	CASSAVGTGGGEKLFF	TGTGCCAGCAGTGCCGTCGGGACAGGGGGAGGCGAAAAACTGTTTTTT
few	TRBV10-3	TRBJ1-5	NA	15	CAISESGEGNQPQHF	TGTGCCATCAGTGAGTCAGGGGAAGGAAATCAGCCCCAGCATTTT
NA	TRBV6-6	TRBJ1-1	NA	13	CASSQGLSPEAFF	TGTGCCAGCAGCCAGGGTCTAAGCCCTGAAGCTTTCTTT
NA	TRBV7-8	TRBJ1-2	NA	14	CASSLGQVENGYTF	TGTGCCAGCAGCTTAGGTCAGGTGGAAAATGGCTACACCTTC
NA	TRBV28	TRBJ2-2	NA	15	CASSLGALNTGELFF	TGTGCCAGCAGTTTAGGGGCTTTAAACACCGGGGAGCTGTTTTTT
NA	TRBV28	TRBJ1-1	NA	12	CASSLFQGEAFF	TGTGCCAGCAGTCTCTTCCAGGGGGAAGCTTTCTTT
NA	TRBV7-6	TRBJ2-7	TRBD1	15	CASSLVSGTDYEQYF	TGTGCCAGCAGCTTAGTGTCGGGGACAGACTACGAGCAGTACTTC
once	TRBV6-6	TRBJ1-1	NA	12	CASKRAGAEAFF	TGTGCCAGTAAGAGGGCTGGGGCTGAAGCTTTCTTT
NA	TRBV28	TRBJ2-2	NA	12	CASNVRVGELFF	TGTGCCAGCAATGTCCGAGTCGGGGAGCTGTTTTTT
NA	TRBV4-3	TRBJ2-7	TRBD1	14	CASSTTGTGYEQYF	TGCGCCAGCAGCACGACAGGGACAGGGTACGAGCAGTACTTC
once	TRBV27	TRBJ1-6	TRBD1	15	CASRPEDRESSPLHF	TGTGCCAGCCGCCCAGAGGACAGGGAGAGTTCACCCCTCCACTTT
NA	TRBV5-4	TRBJ1-2	NA	13	CASSLGVNYGYTF	TGTGCCAGCAGCTTGGGAGTAAACTATGGCTACACCTTC
once	TRBV11-2	TRBJ1-2	NA	17	CASSQIRQAGANYGYTF	TGTGCCAGCAGCCAAATAAGACAGGCGGGAGCTAACTATGGCTACACCTTC
few	TRBV30	TRBJ2-5	NA	12	CAWGGGGETQYF	TGTGCCTGGGGGGGCGGGGGAGAGACCCAGTACTTC
NA	TRBV6-1	TRBJ1-5	TRBD1	15	CASSEPDRGLQPQHF	TGTGCCAGCAGTGAGCCGGACAGGGGGCTTCAGCCCCAGCATTTT
NA	TRBV7-2	TRBJ2-3	TRBD2	15	CASSSGLAGTDTQYF	TGTGCCAGCAGCTCGGGACTAGCGGGCACAGATACGCAGTATTTT
NA	TRBV1	TRBJ1-4	NA	24	CTSSPPNGTGYSYGGSQLIEKLFF	TGCACCAGCAGCCCCCCCAACGGGACAGGATACTCCTATGGGGGGAGTCAGTTAATCGAAAAACTGTTTTTT
NA	TRBV29-1	TRBJ1-4	NA	13	CSADGGLDEKLFF	TGCAGCGCCGACGGGGGGCTGGACGAAAAACTGTTTTTT
NA	TRBV28	TRBJ1-2	NA	12	CASSLAGYGYTF	TGTGCCAGCAGTTTGGCAGGCTATGGCTACACCTTC
NA	TRBV18	TRBJ2-2	TRBD2	14	CASSGTRGTGELFF	TGTGCCAGCTCGGGGACTAGAGGCACCGGGGAGCTGTTTTTT
NA	TRBV14	TRBJ2-1	TRBD2	15	CASSRGLAGVFEQFF	TGTGCCAGCAGCCGAGGACTAGCGGGAGTTTTTGAGCAGTTCTTC
NA	TRBV30	TRBJ2-1	NA	16	CAWNFSPGLSYNEQFF	TGTGCCTGGAATTTCAGCCCCGGACTTTCCTACAATGAGCAGTTCTTC
NA	TRBV9	TRBJ1-1	NA	15	CASSPHGWQSTEAFF	TGTGCCAGCAGCCCCCACGGGTGGCAAAGTACTGAAGCTTTCTTT
NA	TRBV7-3	TRBJ2-7	NA	12	CASSLGSYEQYF	TGTGCCAGCAGCTTAGGTTCCTACGAGCAGTACTTC
NA	TRBV6-6	TRBJ2-7	TRBD1	13	CASSSDRADEQYF	TGTGCCAGCAGTTCCGACAGGGCGGACGAGCAGTACTTC
NA	TRBV30	TRBJ1-2	NA	16	CAWSGQHNKKSYGYTF	TGTGCCTGGAGCGGACAGCATAATAAGAAGAGCTATGGCTACACCTTC
NA	TRBV2	TRBJ2-5	NA	10	CASGSETQYF	TGTGCCAGCGGCTCGGAGACCCAGTACTTC
NA	TRBV6-5	TRBJ2-1	NA	16	CASSYGLASSYNEQFF	TGTGCCAGCAGTTACGGACTCGCAAGCTCCTACAATGAGCAGTTCTTC
NA	TRBV7-9	TRBJ2-3	NA	15	CASSLERVGADTQYF	TGTGCCAGCAGCTTAGAGAGAGTGGGAGCAGATACGCAGTATTTT
few	TRBV7-2	TRBJ2-4	TRBD2	14	CASSFTSGVNIQYF	TGTGCCAGCAGCTTTACTAGCGGGGTAAACATTCAGTACTTC
NA	TRBV7-2	TRBJ1-2	TRBD1	13	CASSPTGNYGYTF	TGTGCCAGCAGCCCGACAGGGAATTATGGCTACACCTTC
NA	TRBV7-2	TRBJ1-4	NA	14	CASRETAVNEKLFF	TGTGCCAGCCGAGAGACAGCCGTTAATGAAAAACTGTTTTTT
NA	TRBV4-3	TRBJ2-7	NA	14	CASSQENGISEQYF	TGCGCCAGCAGCCAGGAGAACGGAATCAGCGAGCAGTACTTC
few	TRBV30	TRBJ2-1	TRBD2	18	CAWSVPFRLAGVYNEQFF	TGTGCCTGGAGTGTACCCTTCCGACTAGCGGGAGTGTACAATGAGCAGTTCTTC
once	TRBV19	TRBJ1-5	TRBD1	16	CASSIDPTGTAQPQHF	TGTGCCAGTAGTATAGACCCGACAGGGACGGCTCAGCCCCAGCATTTT
NA	TRBV28	TRBJ2-7	NA	15	CASSLLVEGPYEQYF	TGTGCCAGCAGTTTACTGGTGGAGGGCCCCTACGAGCAGTACTTC
NA	TRBV28	TRBJ2-7	NA	14	CASSVPQGSYEQYF	TGTGCCAGCAGTGTACCACAGGGCTCCTACGAGCAGTACTTC
few	TRBV5-1	TRBJ1-1	NA	13	CASSLAGNTEAFF	TGCGCCAGCAGCTTGGCGGGGAACACTGAAGCTTTCTTT